The entry that follows covers one T cell receptor beta chain sequence. Some clones are missing from TCRdb's copy, which holds only in-frame ones; the method was immunoSEQ multiplex PCR. The sample lists around 39,000 clones, 70% to 90% occurring once. V lost 4 bases and J lost 10; bases outside the gene matches: 13. This CDR3 has 15 amino acids. Germline CDR1 SGHRS, CDR2 YFSETQ. These data belong to a study of T cell changes during pregnancy in multiple sclerosis. The receptor comes from a female donor with multiple sclerosis, enrolled in a pregnancy study. The source material was CD8+ T cells from peripheral blood mononuclear cells, sampled in the first trimester of pregnancy. V is TRBV5-1 and J is TRBJ2-1; the match to TRBD1 covers 8 bases. The chain's CDR3 is CASSPGTGGGIEQFF. CDR3 coding DNA: TGCGCCAGCAGCCCCGGGACAGGTGGGGGGATAGAGCAGTTCTTC.